These 10 T cell receptor beta chains originate from one sample sequenced in a study of CD8 T cells in Susac syndrome. RNA totalling roughly 0.5 to 1 ug underwent reverse transcription with random hexamers. One entry per CDR3 protein, called by TCRdb with MiXCR from the immunoSEQ multiplex PCR reads. The table lists some 140,000 distinct CDR3 sequences, 85% to 95% of them singletons. Sequencing was done on a sample of CD8+ T cells from PBMCs. Receptor source: a human donor with Susac syndrome.

The rearrangement joins TRBV12-3 or TRBV12-4 to TRBJ1-2, with unresolved D. Trimming took off 8 bases at V and 0 bases at J, with 16 bases between the two ends. The CDR3 totals 15 residues. This CDR3 is CASGPETEANYGYTF. CDR3 nucleotides: TGTGCCAGCGGTCCGGAGACGGAAGCTAACTATGGCTACACCTTC.

About this clonotype itself: At one of its ends the junction is not consistent with the germline gene, which may arise from a read error. This chain links TRBV27 with TRBJ1-1; D might be TRBD1 (6 bases). The germline CDR1 and CDR2 sequences are MNHEY and SMNVEV (reference sequence). The CDR3 runs to 14 residues. This chain's CDR3 is CTSYGTQATLEAFF. For the CDR3, the DNA is TGTACCAGCTATGGGACACAGGCTACACTTGAAGCTTTCTTT.

The genes are TRBV9 and TRBJ2-1, with D maybe TRBD2 (5 bases). The CDR3 consists of 13 residues. Trimming removed 0 bases from V and 7 bases from J, with 8 bases in between. CDR1 is SGDLS and CDR2 is YYNGEE in the germline V gene. The CDR3 DNA reads TGTGCCAGCAGCGTAGGGAGGTTTAATGAGCAGTTCTTC. Translated, it gives CASSVGRFNEQFF.

CDR3 coding DNA: TGTGCCAGTAGTATCCCGGACGGAGCTAACTATGGCTACACCTTC. Translation: CASSIPDGANYGYTF. The rearrangement links TRBV19 to TRBJ1-2; D remains unclear. This CDR3 is 15 amino acids long. The V end was cut by 3 bases, the J end by 0 bases, with 11 bases between. CDR1 LNHDA and CDR2 SQIVND come from the germline V gene (reference sequence). Full variable domain (rest looked up from reference TRBV19 and TRBJ1-2): DGGITQSPKYLFRKEGQNVTLSCEQNLNHDAMYWYRQDPGQGLRLIYYSQIVNDFQKGDIAEGYSVSREKKESFPLTVTSAQKNPTAFYLCASSIPDGANYGYTFGSGTRLTVV.

This sequence joins TRBV27 and TRBJ2-3; 7 nucleotides line up with TRBD1. Looked up from germline, CDR1 is MNHEY and CDR2 is SMNVEV (reference sequence). V shed 7 bases, J shed 6 bases, and the junction held 7 bases outside the gene matches. CDR3 length: 13 amino acids. The CDR3 protein is CASNQGVGDTQYF. CDR3 bases: TGTGCCAGCAATCAGGGGGTGGGTGATACGCAGTATTTT.

The V and J genes are TRBV28 and TRBJ2-1, with 7 bases lining up with TRBD1. V was pared by 1 base and J by 7 bases, with 4 bases of the junction left unmatched. Germline CDR1 MDHEN, CDR2 SYDVKM. The CDR3 consists of 14 residues. This chain's CDR3 is CASSLLGTANEQFF. In DNA form, the CDR3 reads TGTGCCAGCAGTTTATTAGGGACAGCGAATGAGCAGTTCTTC.

The chain carries TRBV25-1 and TRBJ2-5, with 14 bases identical to TRBD2. V was pared by 6 bases and J by 5 bases, with 17 bases of the junction left unmatched. CDR3 length: 19 residues. Germline CDR1 MGHDK, CDR2 SYGVNS. The CDR3 DNA reads TGTGCCAGCAGGGGAAAGGTTCCGGGACTAGCGGGAGTGAGCGAGACCCAGTACTTC. The encoded protein is CASRGKVPGLAGVSETQYF.

The chain combines TRBV28 with TRBJ1-3, with D possibly being TRBD1 (6 bases). The CDR3 length is 17 residues. V was cut by 5 bases and J by 2 bases, with 19 bases left in between. Germline CDR1 MDHEN, CDR2 SYDVKM. CDR3 DNA: TGTGCCAGCAGTATCACAGGGCCCGCGTCGGCTGGAAACACCATATATTTT. This gives the protein CASSITGPASAGNTIYF.

The V gene is TRBV20-1, the J gene TRBJ1-1; possibly TRBD1 for D (6 bases). Trimming left V 5 bases short and J 1 base short, with 11 bases between. This CDR3 has 13 residues. The germline gives CDR1 DFQATT, CDR2 SNEGSKA (reference sequence). CDR3 sequence: CSALGAANTEAFF. CDR3 sequence (DNA): TGCAGTGCTCTGGGGGCAGCGAACACTGAAGCTTTCTTT.

V and J are TRBV9 and TRBJ2-3; no firm D call. CDR1 SGDLS and CDR2 YYNGEE come from the germline V gene. Trimming removed 3 bases from V and 5 bases from J, with 10 bases in between. The length of the CDR3 is 13 residues. The CDR3 reads CASSGSRGDTQYF. The CDR3 nucleotides are TGTGCCAGCAGCGGGAGTCGTGGAGATACGCAGTATTTT.